This T cell receptor beta chain comes out of a study of T cells in Graves' hyperthyroidism and ophthalmopathy. Study results and limitations: Ophthalmopathy, which appeared later, was predicted by the model a median 6.5 months before onset.

To note about this clonotype: What it binds is not known.

A patient was excluded if there was uncontrolled infection, other autoimmune disease, pregnancy or lactation. Clinicians diagnosed patients from clinical symptoms, serum thyroxine and TRAb, thyroid ultrasound and orbital computed tomography. The source material, RNA transcripts, was used to amplify TCR beta CDR3 regions. Researchers ran a first-round RT-PCR on the TCR CDR3 using the HTBI primer set. In TCRdb, the multiplex PCR reads were re-called with MiXCR into one record per CDR3 protein. The data contain about 700,000 distinct CDR3 sequences, about 45% of them seen just once; the ten biggest clones take up roughly 6.5%. This sequence originates from an adult man with Graves' disease, either hyperthyroidism or ophthalmopathy (not recorded which). The sample consisted of peripheral blood or thyroid tissue (not recorded which).

CDR3: CASSQDLRGNSPLHF. The CDR3 bases are TGTGCCAGCAGCCAAGATCTAAGGGGTAATTCACCCCTCCACTTT. The chain uses TRBV9 and TRBJ1-6; D is possibly TRBD1 (5 bases). Germline V gene sequence: CDR1 SGDLS, CDR2 YYNGEE. Between the trimmed V and J ends, which lost 4 bases and 6 bases, there was a span of 14 bases. The CDR3 runs to 15 residues.